This T cell receptor beta chain was recorded in a study of blood T cell repertoires in COVID-19. Germline CDR1 is MNHEY and CDR2 is SMNVEV (reference sequence). This CDR3 spans 20 amino acids. With V trimmed by 0 bases and J by 1 base, 17 bases remained unmatched. Only in-frame clones appear in the TCRdb table, and some are missing; sequencing was by immunoSEQ multiplex PCR. The sample comprises fewer than 200,000 clones, about four fifths of which are singletons, and more than 7.5% rests with the top ten. This clone was counted only a few times. The receptor was derived from a woman in her 70s with acute or convalescent COVID-19. Sequencing input: peripheral blood. This chain uses TRBV27 with TRBJ2-7; 8 bases map to TRBD1. The CDR3 region is CASSLSVTGQGPPISYEQYF. CDR3 nucleotides: TGTGCCAGCAGTTTATCGGTAACTGGACAGGGTCCCCCCATATCCTACGAGCAGTACTTC.